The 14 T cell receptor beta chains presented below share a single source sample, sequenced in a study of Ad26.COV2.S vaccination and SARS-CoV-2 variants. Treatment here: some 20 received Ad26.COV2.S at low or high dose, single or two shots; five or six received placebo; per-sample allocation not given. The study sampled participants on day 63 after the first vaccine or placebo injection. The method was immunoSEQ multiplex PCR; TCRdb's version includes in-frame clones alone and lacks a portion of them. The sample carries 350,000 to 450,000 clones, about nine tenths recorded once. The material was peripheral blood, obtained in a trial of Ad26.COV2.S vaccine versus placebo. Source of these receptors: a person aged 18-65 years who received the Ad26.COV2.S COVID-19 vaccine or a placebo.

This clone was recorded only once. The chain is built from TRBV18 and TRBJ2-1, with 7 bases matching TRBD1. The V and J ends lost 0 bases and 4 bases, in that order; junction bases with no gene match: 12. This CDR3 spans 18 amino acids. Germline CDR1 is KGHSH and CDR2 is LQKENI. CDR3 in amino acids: CASSPPLLLQGTYNEQFF. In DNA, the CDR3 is TGTGCCAGCTCACCACCCCTCTTGTTACAGGGGACGTACAATGAGCAGTTCTTC.

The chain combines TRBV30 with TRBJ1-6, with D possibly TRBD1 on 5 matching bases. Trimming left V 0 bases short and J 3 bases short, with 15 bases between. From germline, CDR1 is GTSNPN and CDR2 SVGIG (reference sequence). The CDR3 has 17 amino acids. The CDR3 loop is CAWSVFGGTIYNSPLHF. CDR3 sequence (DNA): TGTGCCTGGAGTGTATTCGGCGGGACGATCTATAATTCACCCCTCCACTTT.

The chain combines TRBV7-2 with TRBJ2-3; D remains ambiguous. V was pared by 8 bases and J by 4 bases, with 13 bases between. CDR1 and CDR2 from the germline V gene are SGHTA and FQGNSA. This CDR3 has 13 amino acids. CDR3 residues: CASGLTGPDTQYF. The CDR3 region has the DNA TGTGCCAGCGGCCTCACGGGTCCAGATACGCAGTATTTT.

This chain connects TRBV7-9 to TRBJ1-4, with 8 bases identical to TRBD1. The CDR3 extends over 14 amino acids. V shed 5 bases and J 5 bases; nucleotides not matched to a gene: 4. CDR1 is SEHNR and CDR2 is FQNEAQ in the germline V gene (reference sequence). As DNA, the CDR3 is TGTGCCAGCAGCCCCCGACAGGGGAATGAAAAACTGTTTTTT. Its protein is CASSPRQGNEKLFF.

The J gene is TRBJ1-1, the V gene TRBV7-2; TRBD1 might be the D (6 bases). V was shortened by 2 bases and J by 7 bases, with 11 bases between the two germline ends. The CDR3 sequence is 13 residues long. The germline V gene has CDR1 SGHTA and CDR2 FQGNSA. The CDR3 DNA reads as TGTGCCAGCAGCTTAAACAGGGTGATTGAAGCTTTCTTT. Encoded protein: CASSLNRVIEAFF. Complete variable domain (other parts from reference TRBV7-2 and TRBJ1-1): GAGVSQSPSNKVTEKGKDVELRCDPISGHTALYWYRQSLGQGLEFLIYFQGNSAPDKSGLPSDRFSAERTGGSVSTLTIQRTQQEDSAVYLCASSLNRVIEAFFGQGTRLTVV.

The CDR3 loop is CATSRAGLIQETQYF. The CDR3 nucleotides read TGTGCCACCAGCAGAGCGGGACTCATACAAGAGACCCAGTACTTC. The chain employs TRBV15 and TRBJ2-5, with TRBD2 as a possible D gene (6 bases). CDR3 length equals 15 residues. Trimming took off 1 base at V and 2 bases at J, with 11 bases between the two ends. The germline V gene has CDR1 LNHNV and CDR2 YYDKDF (reference sequence).

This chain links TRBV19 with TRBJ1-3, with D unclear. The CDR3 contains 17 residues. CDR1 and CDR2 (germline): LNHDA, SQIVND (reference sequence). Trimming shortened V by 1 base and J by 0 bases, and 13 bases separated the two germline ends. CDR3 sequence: CASSIGLYLTSGNTIYF. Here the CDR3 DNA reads TGTGCCAGTAGTATAGGACTCTACCTGACCTCTGGAAACACCATATATTTT.

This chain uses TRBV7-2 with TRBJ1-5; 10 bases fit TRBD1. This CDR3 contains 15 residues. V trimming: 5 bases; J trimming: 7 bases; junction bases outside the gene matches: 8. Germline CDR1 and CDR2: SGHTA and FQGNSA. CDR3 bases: TGTGCCAGCAGCAAACAAGGGACAGGGGACCAGCCCCAGCATTTT. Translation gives CASSKQGTGDQPQHF.

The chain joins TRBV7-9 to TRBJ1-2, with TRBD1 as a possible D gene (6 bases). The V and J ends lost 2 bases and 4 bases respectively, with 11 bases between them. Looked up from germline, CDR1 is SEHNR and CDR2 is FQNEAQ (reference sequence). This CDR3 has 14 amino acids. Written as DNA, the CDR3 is TGTGCCAGCAGCTTATCGTACAGGGCCTATGGCTACACCTTC. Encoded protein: CASSLSYRAYGYTF.

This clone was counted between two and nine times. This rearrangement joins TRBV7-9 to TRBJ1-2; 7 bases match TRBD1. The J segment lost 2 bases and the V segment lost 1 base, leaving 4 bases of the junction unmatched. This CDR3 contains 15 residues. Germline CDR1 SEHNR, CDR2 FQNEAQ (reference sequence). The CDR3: CASSLEQGTNYGYTF. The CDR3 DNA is TGTGCCAGCAGCTTAGAACAGGGGACGAACTATGGCTACACCTTC.

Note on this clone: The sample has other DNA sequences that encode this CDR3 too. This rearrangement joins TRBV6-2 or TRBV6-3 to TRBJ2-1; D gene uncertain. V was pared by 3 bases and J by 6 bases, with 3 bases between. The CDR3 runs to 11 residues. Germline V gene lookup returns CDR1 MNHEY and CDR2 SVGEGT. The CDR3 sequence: CASSYGNEQFF. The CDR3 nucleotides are TGTGCCAGCAGTTATGGCAATGAGCAGTTCTTC.

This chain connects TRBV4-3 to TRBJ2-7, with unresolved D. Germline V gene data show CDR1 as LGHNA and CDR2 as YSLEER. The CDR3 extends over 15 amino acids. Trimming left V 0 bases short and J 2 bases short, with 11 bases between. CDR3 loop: CASSQDLGDPYEQYF. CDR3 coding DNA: TGCGCCAGCAGCCAAGATCTCGGCGACCCCTACGAGCAGTACTTC.

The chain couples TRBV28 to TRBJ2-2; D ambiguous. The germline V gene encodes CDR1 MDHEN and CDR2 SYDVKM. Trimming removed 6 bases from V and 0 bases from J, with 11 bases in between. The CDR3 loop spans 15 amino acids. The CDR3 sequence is CASSLLIANTGELFF. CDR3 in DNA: TGTGCCAGCAGCCTCCTGATCGCGAACACCGGGGAGCTGTTTTTT.

The CDR3: CASSFEREETQYF. CDR3 coding DNA: TGTGCCAGCAGTTTTGAGCGGGAAGAGACCCAGTACTTC. The rearrangement links TRBV28 to TRBJ2-5; a possible D gene is TRBD2 (6 bases). The V end was cut by 3 bases, the J end by 3 bases, with 8 bases between. Germline CDR1 and CDR2: MDHEN and SYDVKM. The CDR3 has 13 residues.